The 10 T cell receptor beta chains listed next were all sequenced from one sample in a study of T-cell reconstitution after alpha-beta-depleted transplantation in children. Using unique molecular identifiers, the investigators prepared the TCRbeta library. From the PCR reads, TCRdb called clonotypes with MiXCR, one entry per CDR3 protein. The sample lists about 980,000 distinct CDR3 sequences, roughly 31% occurring once. The source was PBMCs, mostly from graft donor cells, collected 360 days after TCRalphabeta/CD19-depleted stem cell transplant. These TCRs come from a boy under three years old who had a stem cell transplant for SCID, so the T cells may come from the graft donor.

There are many counts of this clonotype. V and J are TRBV7-9 and TRBJ2-4, with 8 bases identical to TRBD2. The CDR3 contains 17 residues. In germline, CDR1 is SEHNR, CDR2 FQNEAQ (reference sequence). The V and J ends lost 0 bases and 0 bases, in that order; junction bases with no gene match: 4. In DNA, the CDR3 is TGTGCCAGCAGCTTAGCCGGCGGGGGGATAGCCAAAAACATTCAGTACTTC. Its protein product is CASSLAGGGIAKNIQYF.

This clonotype was seen a few times. V and J are TRBV27 and TRBJ2-4; no clear D gene. There are 15 residues in the CDR3. Between the trimmed V and J ends, which lost 6 bases and 0 bases, there was a span of 12 bases. Germline values: CDR1 MNHEY, CDR2 SMNVEV (reference sequence). The CDR3 DNA is TGTGCCAGCAGCCTTTTATCGACAGCCAAAAACATTCAGTACTTC. This sequence encodes CASSLLSTAKNIQYF.

The CDR3: CASSLGDSNEQFF. CDR3 nucleotide sequence: TGCGCCAGCAGCTTGGGGGACAGCAATGAGCAGTTCTTC. This chain joins TRBV5-1 and TRBJ2-1, with TRBD1 identical over 7 bases. The CDR3 is 13 amino acids. Losses at the gene ends were 0 bases for V and 6 bases for J; bases not matched to a gene: 0. The germline V gene encodes CDR1 SGHRS and CDR2 YFSETQ. Combining the CDR3 with reference TRBV5-1 and TRBJ2-1 gives the whole variable domain KAGVTQTPRYLIKTRGQQVTLSCSPISGHRSVSWYQQTPGQGLQFLFEYFSETQRNKGNFPGRFSGRQFSNSRSEMNVSTLELGDSALYLCASSLGDSNEQFFGPGTRLTVL.

This clonotype was counted between two and nine times. V usage is TRBV3-1 and J usage is TRBJ1-4, with TRBD1 as a possible D gene (6 bases). CDR3 length: 15 amino acids. Germline V gene data show CDR1 as LGHDT and CDR2 as YNNKEL (reference sequence). V gave up 4 bases and J gave up 7 bases, with 16 bases separating them. CDR3 amino acids: CASSPIGGVSEKLFF. CDR3 bases: TGTGCCAGCAGCCCTATCGGGGGCGTAAGTGAAAAACTGTTTTTT.

CDR3 in DNA: TGCAGCGTTGAAGATTGGGGGACCGGGGAGCTGTTTTTT. This sequence encodes CSVEDWGTGELFF. The chain carries TRBV29-1 and TRBJ2-2; either TRBD1 or TRBD2 may fit D (5 bases each). Trimming removed 0 bases from V and 5 bases from J, with 7 bases in between. Germline CDR1 reads SQVTM; CDR2 reads ANQGSEA. The CDR3 is made up of 13 amino acids.

CDR3 in DNA: TGTGCCAGCAGTTACTCAAGGGGTGGCACTGAAGCTTTCTTT. As protein: CASSYSRGGTEAFF. V usage is TRBV6-2 or TRBV6-3 and J usage is TRBJ1-1, with a possible D match to TRBD1 (5 bases). The CDR3 covers 14 residues. Germline V gene data show CDR1 as MNHEY and CDR2 as SVGEGT. Trimming shortened V by 0 bases and J by 4 bases, and 9 bases separated the two germline ends.

This clonotype was seen a few times. The chain carries TRBV20-1 and TRBJ2-5; D perhaps matches TRBD2 (6 bases). CDR1 is DFQATT and CDR2 is SNEGSKA in the germline V gene (reference sequence). V gave up 6 bases and J gave up 1 base, with 9 bases separating them. This CDR3 spans 12 amino acids. In nucleotides, the CDR3 is TGCAGTGCCGTACTAGCCCAAGAGACCCAGTACTTC. Translating it yields CSAVLAQETQYF.

This sequence joins TRBV7-2 and TRBJ2-7; 8 bases are shared with TRBD2. Germline V CDR1 and CDR2: SGHTA, FQGNSA. With V trimmed by 4 bases and J by 6 bases, 8 bases remained unmatched. This CDR3 has 14 amino acids. The CDR3 DNA reads TGTGCCAGCAGCTACTCGGGACTAGTCGTCGAGCAGTACTTC. It is translated as CASSYSGLVVEQYF.

This clonotype was observed at least ten times. The chain joins TRBV5-5 to TRBJ2-5, with 7 positions matching TRBD2. Losses at the gene ends were 1 base for V and 7 bases for J; bases not matched to a gene: 19. CDR1 and CDR2 from the germline V gene are SGHKS and YYEKEE (reference sequence). This CDR3 comprises 18 residues. DNA of the CDR3: TGTGCCAGCAGCTTGATACGCGCTTTACCGGGCGGGGGTGGGACCCAGTACTTC. Its protein is CASSLIRALPGGGGTQYF.

This clonotype was seen more than once but under ten times. This chain links TRBV4-2 with TRBJ2-3; D remains unclear. Germline V gene sequence: CDR1 LGHNA, CDR2 YNFKEQ. Trimming removed 2 bases at V and 4 bases at J, with 13 bases between. The length of the CDR3 is 15 residues. In DNA form, the CDR3 reads TGTGCCAGCAGCCAATTTTCACTTCGGGCAGATACGCAGTATTTT. Its translation is CASSQFSLRADTQYF.